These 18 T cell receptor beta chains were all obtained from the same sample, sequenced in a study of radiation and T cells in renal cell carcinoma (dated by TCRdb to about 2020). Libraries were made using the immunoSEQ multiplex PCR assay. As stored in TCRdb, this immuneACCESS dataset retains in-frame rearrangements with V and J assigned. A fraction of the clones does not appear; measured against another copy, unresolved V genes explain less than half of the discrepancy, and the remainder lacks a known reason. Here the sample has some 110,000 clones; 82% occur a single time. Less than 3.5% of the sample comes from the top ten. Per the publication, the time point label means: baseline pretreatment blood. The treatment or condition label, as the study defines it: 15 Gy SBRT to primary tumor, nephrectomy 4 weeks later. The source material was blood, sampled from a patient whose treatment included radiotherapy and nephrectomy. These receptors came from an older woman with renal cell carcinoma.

The CDR3, as DNA: TGTGCCAGCAACCAAAGGAGGGGTGAGCAGTACTTC. Its protein is CASNQRRGEQYF. The V call is TRBV28, the J call TRBJ2-7, with D possibly matching TRBD2 (6 bases). Germline V lookup: CDR1 MDHEN, CDR2 SYDVKM. The CDR3 runs 12 residues. V was shortened by 7 bases and J by 7 bases, with 14 bases between the two germline ends. The full variable domain, completed using reference TRBV28 and TRBJ2-7, is DVKVTQSSRYLVKRTGEKVFLECVQDMDHENMFWYRQDPGLGLRLIYFSYDVKMKEKGDIPEGYSVSREKKERFSLILESASTNQTSMYLCASNQRRGEQYFGPGTRLTVT.

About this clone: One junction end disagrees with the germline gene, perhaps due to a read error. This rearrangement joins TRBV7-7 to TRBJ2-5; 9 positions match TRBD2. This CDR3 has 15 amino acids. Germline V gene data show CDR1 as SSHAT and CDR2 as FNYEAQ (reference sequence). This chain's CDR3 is CASSLAASGTETQYF. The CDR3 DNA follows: TGTGCTAGCAGCTTAGCGGCTAGCGGGACAGAGACCCAGTACTTC.

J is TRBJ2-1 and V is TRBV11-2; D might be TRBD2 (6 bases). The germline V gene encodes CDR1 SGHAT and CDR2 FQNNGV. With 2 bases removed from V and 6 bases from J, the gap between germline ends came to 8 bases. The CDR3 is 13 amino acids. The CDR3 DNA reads TGTGCCAGCAGCTTACTAGCGCCCAATGAGCAGTTCTTC. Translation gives CASSLLAPNEQFF. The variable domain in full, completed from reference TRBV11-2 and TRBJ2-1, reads EAGVAQSPRYKIIEKRQSVAFWCNPISGHATLYWYQQILGQGPKLLIQFQNNGVVDDSQLPKDRFSAERLKGVDSTLKIQPAKLEDSAVYLCASSLLAPNEQFFGPGTRLTVL.

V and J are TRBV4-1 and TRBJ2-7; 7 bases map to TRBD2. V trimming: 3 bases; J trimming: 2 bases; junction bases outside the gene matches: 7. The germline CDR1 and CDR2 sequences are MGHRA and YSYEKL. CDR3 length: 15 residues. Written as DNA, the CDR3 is TGCGCCAGCAGCCAGGGAACTAGCGCCGCCTACGAGCAGTACTTC. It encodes CASSQGTSAAYEQYF.

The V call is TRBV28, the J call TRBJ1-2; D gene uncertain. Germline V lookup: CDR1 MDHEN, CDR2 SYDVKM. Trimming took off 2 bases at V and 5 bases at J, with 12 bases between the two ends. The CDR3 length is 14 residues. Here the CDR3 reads CASSLTGGGYGYTF. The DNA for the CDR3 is TGTGCCAGCAGTTTAACGGGCGGAGGTTATGGCTACACCTTC.

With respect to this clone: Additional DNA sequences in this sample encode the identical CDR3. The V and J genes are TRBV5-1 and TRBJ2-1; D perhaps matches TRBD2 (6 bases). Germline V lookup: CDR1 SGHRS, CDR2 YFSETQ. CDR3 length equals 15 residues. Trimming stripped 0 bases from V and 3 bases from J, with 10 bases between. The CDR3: CASSLGQGGYNEQFF. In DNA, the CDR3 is TGCGCCAGCAGCTTGGGGCAGGGAGGCTACAATGAGCAGTTCTTC.

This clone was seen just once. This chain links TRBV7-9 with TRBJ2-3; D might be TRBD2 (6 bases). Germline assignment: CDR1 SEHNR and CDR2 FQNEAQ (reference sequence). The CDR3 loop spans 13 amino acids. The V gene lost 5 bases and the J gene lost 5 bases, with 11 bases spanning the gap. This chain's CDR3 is CASSPVGGDTQYF. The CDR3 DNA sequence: TGTGCCAGCAGCCCAGTGGGGGGAGATACGCAGTATTTT. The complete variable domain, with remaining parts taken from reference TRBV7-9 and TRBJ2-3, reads DTGVSQNPRHKITKRGQNVTFRCDPISEHNRLYWYRQTLGQGPEFLTYFQNEAQLEKSRLLSDRFSAERPKGSFSTLEIQRTEQGDSAMYLCASSPVGGDTQYFGPGTRLTVL.

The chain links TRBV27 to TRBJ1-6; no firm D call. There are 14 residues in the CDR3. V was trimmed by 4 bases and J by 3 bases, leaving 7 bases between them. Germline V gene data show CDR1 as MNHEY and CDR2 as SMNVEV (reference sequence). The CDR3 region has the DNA TGTGCCAGCAGTTCGGCAGGCTATAATTCACCCCTCCACTTT. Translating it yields CASSSAGYNSPLHF.

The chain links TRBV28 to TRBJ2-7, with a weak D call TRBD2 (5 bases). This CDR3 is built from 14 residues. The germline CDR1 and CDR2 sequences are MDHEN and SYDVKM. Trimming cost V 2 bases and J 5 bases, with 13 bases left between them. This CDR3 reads CASSLIVGEDEQYF. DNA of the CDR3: TGTGCCAGCAGTTTAATCGTGGGAGAGGACGAGCAGTACTTC. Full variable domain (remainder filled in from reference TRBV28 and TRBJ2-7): DVKVTQSSRYLVKRTGEKVFLECVQDMDHENMFWYRQDPGLGLRLIYFSYDVKMKEKGDIPEGYSVSREKKERFSLILESASTNQTSMYLCASSLIVGEDEQYFGPGTRLTVT.

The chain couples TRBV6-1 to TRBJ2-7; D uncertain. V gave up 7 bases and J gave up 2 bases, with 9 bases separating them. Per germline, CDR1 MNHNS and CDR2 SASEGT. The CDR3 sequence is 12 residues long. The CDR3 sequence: CASTDVAYEQYF. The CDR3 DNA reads TGTGCCAGCACGGACGTAGCCTACGAGCAGTACTTC.

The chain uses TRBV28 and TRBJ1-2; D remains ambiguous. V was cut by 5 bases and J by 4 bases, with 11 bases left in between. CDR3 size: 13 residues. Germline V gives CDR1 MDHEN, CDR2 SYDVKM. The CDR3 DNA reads TGTGCCAGCAGTCCGTTATCGGGCTATGGCTACACCTTC. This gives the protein CASSPLSGYGYTF.

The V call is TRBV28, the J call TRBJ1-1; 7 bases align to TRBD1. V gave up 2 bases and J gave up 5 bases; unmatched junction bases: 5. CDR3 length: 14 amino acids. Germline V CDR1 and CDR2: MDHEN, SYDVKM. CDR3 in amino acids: CASSLGRGWTEAFF. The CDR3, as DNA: TGTGCCAGCAGTTTAGGCAGGGGGTGGACTGAAGCTTTCTTT. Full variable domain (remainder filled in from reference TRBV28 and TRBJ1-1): DVKVTQSSRYLVKRTGEKVFLECVQDMDHENMFWYRQDPGLGLRLIYFSYDVKMKEKGDIPEGYSVSREKKERFSLILESASTNQTSMYLCASSLGRGWTEAFFGQGTRLTVV.

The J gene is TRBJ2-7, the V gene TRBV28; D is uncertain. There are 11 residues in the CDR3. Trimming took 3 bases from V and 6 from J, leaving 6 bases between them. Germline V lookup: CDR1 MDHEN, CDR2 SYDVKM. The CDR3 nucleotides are TGTGCCAGCAGTTTCGGTATCGAGCAGTACTTC. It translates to CASSFGIEQYF.

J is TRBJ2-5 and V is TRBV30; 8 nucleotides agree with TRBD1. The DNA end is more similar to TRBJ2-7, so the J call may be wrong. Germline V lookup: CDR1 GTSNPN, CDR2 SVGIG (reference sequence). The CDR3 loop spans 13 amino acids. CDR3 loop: CAWLDRDINEQYF. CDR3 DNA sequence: TGTGCCTGGTTGGACAGGGACATCAACGAGCAGTACTTC.

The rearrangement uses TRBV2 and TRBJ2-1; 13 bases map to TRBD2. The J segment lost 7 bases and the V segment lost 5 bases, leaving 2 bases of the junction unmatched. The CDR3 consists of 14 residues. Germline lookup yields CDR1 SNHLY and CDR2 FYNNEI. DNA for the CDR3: TGTGCCAGCAGTAAGGGACTAGCGGGAAATGAGCAGTTCTTC. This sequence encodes CASSKGLAGNEQFF. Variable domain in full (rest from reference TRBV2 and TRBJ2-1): EPEVTQTPSHQVTQMGQEVILRCVPISNHLYFYWYRQILGQKVEFLVSFYNNEISEKSEIFDDQFSVERPDGSNFTLKIRSTKLEDSAMYFCASSKGLAGNEQFFGPGTRLTVL.

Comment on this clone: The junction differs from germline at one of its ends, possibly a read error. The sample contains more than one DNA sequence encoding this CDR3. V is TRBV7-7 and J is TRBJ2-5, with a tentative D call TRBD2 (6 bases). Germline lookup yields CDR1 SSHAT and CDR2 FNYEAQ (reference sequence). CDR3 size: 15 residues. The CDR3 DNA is TGTGCTAGCAGCTTACAAGGGAGGATCCAAGAGACCCAGTACTTC. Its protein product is CASSLQGRIQETQYF.

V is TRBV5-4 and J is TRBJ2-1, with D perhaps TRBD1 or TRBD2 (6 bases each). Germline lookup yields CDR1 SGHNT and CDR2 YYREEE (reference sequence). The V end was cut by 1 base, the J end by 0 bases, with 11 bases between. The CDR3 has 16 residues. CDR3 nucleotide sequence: TGTGCCAGCAGCTTGTCCGGGGGCAGCTCCTACAATGAGCAGTTCTTC. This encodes CASSLSGGSSYNEQFF. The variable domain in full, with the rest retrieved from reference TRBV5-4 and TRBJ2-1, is ETGVTQSPTHLIKTRGQQVTLRCSSQSGHNTVSWYQQALGQGPQFIFQYYREEENGRGNFPPRFSGLQFPNYSSELNVNALELDDSALYLCASSLSGGSSYNEQFFGPGTRLTVL.

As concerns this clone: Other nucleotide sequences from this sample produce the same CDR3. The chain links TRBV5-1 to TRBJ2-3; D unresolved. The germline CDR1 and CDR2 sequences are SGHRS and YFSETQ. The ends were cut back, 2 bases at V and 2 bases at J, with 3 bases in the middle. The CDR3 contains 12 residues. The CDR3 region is CASSFLTDTQYF. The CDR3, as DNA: TGCGCCAGCAGCTTCCTCACAGATACGCAGTATTTT.